This is a list of T cell receptor beta chains from one sample in a study of post-analysis software for immune sequencing data. TCRdb ran MiXCR on the PCR reads and lists one entry per CDR3 protein. Of about 820,000 distinct CDR3 sequences listed, around 53% are singletons. Sequencing was carried out using blood. These receptors were taken from a girl under 18 with multiple sclerosis. Each CDR3 is given with its conserved first and last residue. A D gene is named only where the DNA matches it firmly. Only some rows state a clone size, as once, few, many or a class for expanded clones.

cdr3_nt: TGTGCCAGCAGCCCCACAGCGGGAGTCTCCTACAATGAGCAGTTCTTC
cdr3_aa: CASSPTAGVSYNEQFF
v_call: TRBV7-9
d_call: TRBD2
j_call: TRBJ2-1
clone_size: NA

cdr3_nt: TGTGCCAGCAGCTTATATGGGAGCGCAGATACGCAGTATTTT
cdr3_aa: CASSLYGSADTQYF
v_call: TRBV7-8
d_call: NA
j_call: TRBJ2-3
clone_size: NA

cdr3_nt: TGTGCCAGCAGTCCCGGAGGTGTGGGCACAGATACGCAGTATTTT
cdr3_aa: CASSPGGVGTDTQYF
v_call: TRBV7-3
d_call: NA
j_call: TRBJ2-3
clone_size: few

cdr3_nt: TGTGCCAGCAGTCGAGGGGACTACCAAGTAGCTTTCTTT
cdr3_aa: CASSRGDYQVAFF
v_call: TRBV12-3/TRBV12-4
d_call: NA
j_call: TRBJ1-1
clone_size: NA

cdr3_nt: TGTGCCAGCAGTTTAGCTTACAGGGGCGAGCAGTACTTC
cdr3_aa: CASSLAYRGEQYF
v_call: TRBV12-3/TRBV12-4
d_call: TRBD1
j_call: TRBJ2-7
clone_size: NA

cdr3_nt: TGTGCCAGCAGCTTCTTCTCACAGACCTCCTATGGCTACACCTTC
cdr3_aa: CASSFFSQTSYGYTF
v_call: TRBV7-3
d_call: NA
j_call: TRBJ1-2
clone_size: once

cdr3_nt: TGTGCCAGCAGTTTTTCTCGGAGGGGTTCTAGTACGGATACGCAGTATTTT
cdr3_aa: CASSFSRRGSSTDTQYF
v_call: TRBV27
d_call: NA
j_call: TRBJ2-3
clone_size: NA

cdr3_nt: TGCAGTGCTCATGGACTATTCTCCTACAATGAGCAGTTCTTC
cdr3_aa: CSAHGLFSYNEQFF
v_call: TRBV20-1
d_call: NA
j_call: TRBJ2-1
clone_size: NA

cdr3_nt: TGTGCCAGCAGTTATCTAGCAGCCGGCTCCTACAATGAGCAGTTCTTC
cdr3_aa: CASSYLAAGSYNEQFF
v_call: TRBV6-5
d_call: NA
j_call: TRBJ2-1
clone_size: NA

cdr3_nt: TGTGCCAGCAGTTACTCACGTCGGACACGGGAACAAGAGACCCAGTACTTC
cdr3_aa: CASSYSRRTREQETQYF
v_call: TRBV6-5
d_call: NA
j_call: TRBJ2-5
clone_size: NA

cdr3_nt: TGCAGTGCTAAGGCAGGGAATCAGCCCCAGCATTTT
cdr3_aa: CSAKAGNQPQHF
v_call: TRBV20-1
d_call: NA
j_call: TRBJ1-5
clone_size: NA

cdr3_nt: TGTGCCAGCAGCTTAGAGATGGGACAGGGAGGGAATGAGCAGTTCTTC
cdr3_aa: CASSLEMGQGGNEQFF
v_call: TRBV7-8
d_call: TRBD1
j_call: TRBJ2-1
clone_size: NA

cdr3_nt: TGCGCCAGCAGGAGGGACAGCACTGAAGCTTTCTTT
cdr3_aa: CASRRDSTEAFF
v_call: TRBV5-1
d_call: TRBD1
j_call: TRBJ1-1
clone_size: few

cdr3_nt: TGTGCCAGCAGTCCCCGACCCGGACTAGCGGGAGCAGAACGAGAGACCCAGTACTTC
cdr3_aa: CASSPRPGLAGAERETQYF
v_call: TRBV7-3
d_call: TRBD2
j_call: TRBJ2-5
clone_size: NA

cdr3_nt: TGTGCCAGCAGCTTAGGGGGGCTAGGGGGGGGGCTTACAGATACGCAGTATTTT
cdr3_aa: CASSLGGLGGGLTDTQYF
v_call: TRBV7-8
d_call: NA
j_call: TRBJ2-3
clone_size: NA

cdr3_nt: TGTGCCAGCAGCGAAAGTGGGACATCGAACACTGAAGCTTTCTTT
cdr3_aa: CASSESGTSNTEAFF
v_call: TRBV6-1
d_call: NA
j_call: TRBJ1-1
clone_size: NA

cdr3_nt: TGTGCCAGCAGCTTTCTTCACGGGAGCCTCAATGAGCAGTTCTTC
cdr3_aa: CASSFLHGSLNEQFF
v_call: TRBV7-3
d_call: NA
j_call: TRBJ2-1
clone_size: NA

cdr3_nt: TGCGCCAGCAGCTTGGCTGCGGCCCCTGGGGCCAACGTCCTGACTTTC
cdr3_aa: CASSLAAAPGANVLTF
v_call: TRBV5-1
d_call: NA
j_call: TRBJ2-6
clone_size: once

cdr3_nt: TGTGCCAGCAGTTTGGACAGGGGTGTTGAAGGCTACACCTTC
cdr3_aa: CASSLDRGVEGYTF
v_call: TRBV12-3/TRBV12-4
d_call: TRBD1
j_call: TRBJ1-2
clone_size: NA

cdr3_nt: TGTGCCAGCAGTGCTATTCTGAACACTGAAGCTTTCTTT
cdr3_aa: CASSAILNTEAFF
v_call: TRBV6-1
d_call: NA
j_call: TRBJ1-1
clone_size: NA

cdr3_nt: TGTGCCAGCAGGGGGAGTAGCGGGGGGATTGAGCAGTTCTTC
cdr3_aa: CASRGSSGGIEQFF
v_call: TRBV12-3/TRBV12-4
d_call: TRBD2
j_call: TRBJ2-1
clone_size: NA

cdr3_nt: TGTGCCAGCAGCTCGAAGGACAAGGGGGCCTCCTACGAGCAGTACTTC
cdr3_aa: CASSSKDKGASYEQYF
v_call: TRBV7-9
d_call: TRBD1
j_call: TRBJ2-7
clone_size: NA

cdr3_nt: TGTGCCAGCAGCCACGAACCAGGGGGAAGAAACTATGGCTACACCTTC
cdr3_aa: CASSHEPGGRNYGYTF
v_call: TRBV4-2
d_call: TRBD1
j_call: TRBJ1-2
clone_size: NA

cdr3_nt: TGTGCCATCAGTGACCGGGAAGACAGGGGGAAACACCCCCAGTACTTC
cdr3_aa: CAISDREDRGKHPQYF
v_call: TRBV10-3
d_call: TRBD1
j_call: TRBJ2-4
clone_size: few

cdr3_nt: TGCGCCAGCAGCCAAGCGGGGTCCGAGACCCAGTACTTC
cdr3_aa: CASSQAGSETQYF
v_call: TRBV4-1
d_call: NA
j_call: TRBJ2-5
clone_size: NA

cdr3_nt: TGTGCCAGCAGCTGGGGTTCAGGACAGGGGAACACTGAAGCTTTCTTT
cdr3_aa: CASSWGSGQGNTEAFF
v_call: TRBV5-5
d_call: TRBD1
j_call: TRBJ1-1
clone_size: NA

cdr3_nt: TGCAGTGCTAGAGATGACAGGGGGGCGCCCGGAGATACGCAGTATTTT
cdr3_aa: CSARDDRGAPGDTQYF
v_call: TRBV20-1
d_call: TRBD1
j_call: TRBJ2-3
clone_size: NA

cdr3_nt: TGCGCCAGCAGCTTGAAGTGGTCGCCAATGTTCTTC
cdr3_aa: CASSLKWSPMFF
v_call: TRBV5-1
d_call: NA
j_call: TRBJ2-1
clone_size: NA

cdr3_nt: TGTGCCAACAGTTTGCGGCAGGGGACGACTCAGCCCCAGCATTTT
cdr3_aa: CANSLRQGTTQPQHF
v_call: TRBV12-3/TRBV12-4
d_call: NA
j_call: TRBJ1-5
clone_size: NA

cdr3_nt: TGTGCCAGCAGTTTGGGACAGCGCTATGGCTACACCTTC
cdr3_aa: CASSLGQRYGYTF
v_call: TRBV7-2
d_call: TRBD1
j_call: TRBJ1-2
clone_size: many

cdr3_nt: TGCAGCGCCCGTAAGCTAACGAGAACGGCGGTGAACACTGAAGCTTTCTTT
cdr3_aa: CSARKLTRTAVNTEAFF
v_call: TRBV29-1
d_call: NA
j_call: TRBJ1-1
clone_size: NA

cdr3_nt: TGTGCCAGCAGCTTAGCGGGGGAGTACTATGGCTACACCTTC
cdr3_aa: CASSLAGEYYGYTF
v_call: TRBV7-9
d_call: NA
j_call: TRBJ1-2
clone_size: many

cdr3_nt: TGTGCCAGCAGCCCTTCGGGGAGGGGATCCTACGAGCAGTACTTC
cdr3_aa: CASSPSGRGSYEQYF
v_call: TRBV9
d_call: TRBD2
j_call: TRBJ2-7
clone_size: few

cdr3_nt: TGTGCCATCAGTGAGTCGCGAGGTGGCTACACCTTC
cdr3_aa: CAISESRGGYTF
v_call: TRBV10-3
d_call: NA
j_call: TRBJ1-2
clone_size: NA

cdr3_nt: TGCAGCGTTGTACAGGGGGCCAATGAGCAGTTCTTC
cdr3_aa: CSVVQGANEQFF
v_call: TRBV29-1
d_call: TRBD1
j_call: TRBJ2-1
clone_size: NA

cdr3_nt: TGTGCCAGCAGCGCCCAGAACAGGACAGGGGGTCGCTATGGCTACACCTTC
cdr3_aa: CASSAQNRTGGRYGYTF
v_call: TRBV9
d_call: TRBD1
j_call: TRBJ1-2
clone_size: NA

cdr3_nt: TGCGCCAGCAGCCAAGATGAGGTGGTTCCGGGGTTGAATTCACCCCTCCACTTT
cdr3_aa: CASSQDEVVPGLNSPLHF
v_call: TRBV4-1
d_call: NA
j_call: TRBJ1-6
clone_size: NA

cdr3_nt: TGTGCCAGCAGCCAAGAGGGGACAGGGCCCTTTGGCTACACCTTC
cdr3_aa: CASSQEGTGPFGYTF
v_call: TRBV14
d_call: TRBD1
j_call: TRBJ1-2
clone_size: NA

cdr3_nt: TGCAGTGCCAAGGGGGTAGAGTACAATGAGCAGTTCTTC
cdr3_aa: CSAKGVEYNEQFF
v_call: TRBV20-1
d_call: NA
j_call: TRBJ2-1
clone_size: NA

cdr3_nt: TGTGCCAGCAGCCGCGGGACTAGCGGGCGCCAAGAGACCCAGTACTTC
cdr3_aa: CASSRGTSGRQETQYF
v_call: TRBV12-3/TRBV12-4
d_call: TRBD2
j_call: TRBJ2-5
clone_size: few

cdr3_nt: TGTGCCAGCAGCGTGGACCCCGCGGGGGGACTCCAAGAGACCCAGTACTTC
cdr3_aa: CASSVDPAGGLQETQYF
v_call: TRBV9
d_call: TRBD2
j_call: TRBJ2-5
clone_size: few

cdr3_nt: TGTGCCAGCAGACCTCCAGGGGCGTATGGCTACACCTTC
cdr3_aa: CASRPPGAYGYTF
v_call: TRBV27
d_call: NA
j_call: TRBJ1-2
clone_size: NA

cdr3_nt: TGTGCCAGCCACGCGGGGGCGGGATCAGATGGCTACACCTTC
cdr3_aa: CASHAGAGSDGYTF
v_call: TRBV4-2
d_call: NA
j_call: TRBJ1-2
clone_size: once

cdr3_nt: TGTGCCAGCAGCCCAGACAGGGTCTCAGATACGCAGTATTTT
cdr3_aa: CASSPDRVSDTQYF
v_call: TRBV5-4
d_call: TRBD1
j_call: TRBJ2-3
clone_size: NA